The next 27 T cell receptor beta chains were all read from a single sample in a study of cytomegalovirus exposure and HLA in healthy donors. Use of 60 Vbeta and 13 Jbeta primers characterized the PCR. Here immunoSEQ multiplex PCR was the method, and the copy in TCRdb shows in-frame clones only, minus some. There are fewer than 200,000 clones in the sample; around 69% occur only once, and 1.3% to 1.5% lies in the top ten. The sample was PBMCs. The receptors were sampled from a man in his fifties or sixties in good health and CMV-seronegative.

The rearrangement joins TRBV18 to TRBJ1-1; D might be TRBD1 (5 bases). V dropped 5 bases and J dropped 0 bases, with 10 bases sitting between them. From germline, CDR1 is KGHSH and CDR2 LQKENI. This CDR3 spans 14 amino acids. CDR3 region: CASSWQGLNTEAFF. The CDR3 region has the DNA TGTGCCAGCTCATGGCAGGGTTTGAACACTGAAGCTTTCTTT.

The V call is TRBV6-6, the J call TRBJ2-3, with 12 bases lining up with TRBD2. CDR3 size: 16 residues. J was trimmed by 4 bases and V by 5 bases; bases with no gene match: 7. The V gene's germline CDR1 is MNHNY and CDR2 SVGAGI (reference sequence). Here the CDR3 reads CASSPLAGGLSDTQYF. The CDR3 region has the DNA TGTGCCAGCAGTCCTCTAGCGGGGGGGCTCTCAGATACGCAGTATTTT.

The CDR3 DNA follows: TGTGCCAGCAGTCCACAGGGGGCTAGGGACACTGAAGCTTTCTTT. Protein: CASSPQGARDTEAFF. The chain recombines TRBV6-6 with TRBJ1-1; 9 nucleotides align to TRBD1. Germline CDR1 MNHNY, CDR2 SVGAGI (reference sequence). The CDR3 is 15 amino acids. V was clipped by 5 bases and J by 3 bases; unmatched bases: 7.

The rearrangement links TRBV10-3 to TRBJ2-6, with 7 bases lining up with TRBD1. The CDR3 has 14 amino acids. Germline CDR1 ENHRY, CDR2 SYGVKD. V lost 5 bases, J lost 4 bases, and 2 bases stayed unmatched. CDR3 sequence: CAISTGVGANVLTF. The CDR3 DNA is TGTGCCATCAGTACAGGGGTCGGGGCCAACGTCCTGACTTTC.

The DNA for the CDR3 is TGTGCCAGCAGTTATGTCAGGGGGGATGAAAAACTGTTTTTT. This translates into CASSYVRGDEKLFF. The chain has TRBV6-6 and TRBJ1-4; 7 bases fit TRBD1. This CDR3 is built from 14 residues. CDR1 and CDR2 (germline): MNHNY, SVGAGI (reference sequence). V dropped 3 bases and J dropped 6; count of bases not matched to a gene: 4.

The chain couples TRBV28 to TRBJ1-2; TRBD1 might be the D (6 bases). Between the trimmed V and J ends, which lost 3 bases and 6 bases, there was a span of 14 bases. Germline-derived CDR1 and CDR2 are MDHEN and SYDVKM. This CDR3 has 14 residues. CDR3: CASSFPQGRDGYTF. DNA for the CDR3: TGTGCCAGCAGTTTTCCACAGGGCCGGGATGGCTACACCTTC.

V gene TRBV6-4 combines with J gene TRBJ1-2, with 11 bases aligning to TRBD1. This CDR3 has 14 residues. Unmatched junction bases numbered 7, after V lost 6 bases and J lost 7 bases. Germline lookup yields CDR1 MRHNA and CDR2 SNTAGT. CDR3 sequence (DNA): TGTGCCAGCAGACCGGGACAGGGGGTTGGTGGCTACACCTTC. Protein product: CASRPGQGVGGYTF.

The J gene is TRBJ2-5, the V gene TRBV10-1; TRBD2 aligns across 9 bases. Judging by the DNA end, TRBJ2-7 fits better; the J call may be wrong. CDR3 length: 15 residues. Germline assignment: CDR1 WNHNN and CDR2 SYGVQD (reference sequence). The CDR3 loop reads CASSGLADSLGEQYF. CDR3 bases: TGCGCCAGCAGTGGACTAGCGGACTCTCTGGGCGAGCAGTACTTC.

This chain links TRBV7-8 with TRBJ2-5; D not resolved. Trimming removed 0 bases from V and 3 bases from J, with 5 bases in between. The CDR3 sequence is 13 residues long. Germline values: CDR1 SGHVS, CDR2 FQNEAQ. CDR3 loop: CASSLALKETQYF. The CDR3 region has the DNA TGTGCCAGCAGCTTAGCGCTAAAAGAGACCCAGTACTTC.

The CDR3 coding sequence is TGTGCCAGCAGTCCAGGGGGATGGTACGAGCAGTACTTC. Residues: CASSPGGWYEQYF. The chain uses TRBV27 and TRBJ2-7, with TRBD1 matching over 7 bases. Germline values: CDR1 MNHEY, CDR2 SMNVEV (reference sequence). This CDR3 has 13 residues. The ends lost 5 bases at V and 4 bases at J; junction bases unmatched: 5.

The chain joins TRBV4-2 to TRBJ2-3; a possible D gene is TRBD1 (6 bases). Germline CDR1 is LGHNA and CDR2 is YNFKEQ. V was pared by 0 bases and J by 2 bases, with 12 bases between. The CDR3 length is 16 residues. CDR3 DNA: TGTGCCAGCAGCCAAGATCGAGGGGGACCCACAGATACGCAGTATTTT. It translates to CASSQDRGGPTDTQYF.

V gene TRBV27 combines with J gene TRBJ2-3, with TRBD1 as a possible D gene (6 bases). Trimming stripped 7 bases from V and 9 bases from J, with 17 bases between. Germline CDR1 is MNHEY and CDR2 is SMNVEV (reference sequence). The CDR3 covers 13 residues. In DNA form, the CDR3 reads TGTGCCAGCACCATCGGACAGCCCGGGACGCAGTATTTT. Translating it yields CASTIGQPGTQYF.

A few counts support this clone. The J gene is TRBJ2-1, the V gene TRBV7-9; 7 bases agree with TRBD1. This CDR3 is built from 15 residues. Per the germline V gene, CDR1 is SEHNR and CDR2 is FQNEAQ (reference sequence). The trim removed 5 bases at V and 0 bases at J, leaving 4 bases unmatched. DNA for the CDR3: TGTGCCAGCAGCACGACAGGGTACTCCTACAATGAGCAGTTCTTC. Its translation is CASSTTGYSYNEQFF. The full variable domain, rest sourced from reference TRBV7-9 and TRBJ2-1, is DTGVSQNPRHKITKRGQNVTFRCDPISEHNRLYWYRQTLGQGPEFLTYFQNEAQLEKSRLLSDRFSAERPKGSFSTLEIQRTEQGDSAMYLCASSTTGYSYNEQFFGPGTRLTVL.

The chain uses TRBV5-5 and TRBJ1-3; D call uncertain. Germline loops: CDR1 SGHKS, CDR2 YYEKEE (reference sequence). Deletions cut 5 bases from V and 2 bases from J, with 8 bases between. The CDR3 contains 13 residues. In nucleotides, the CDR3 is TGTGCCAGCAGTACCTATACTGGAAACACCATATATTTT. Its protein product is CASSTYTGNTIYF.

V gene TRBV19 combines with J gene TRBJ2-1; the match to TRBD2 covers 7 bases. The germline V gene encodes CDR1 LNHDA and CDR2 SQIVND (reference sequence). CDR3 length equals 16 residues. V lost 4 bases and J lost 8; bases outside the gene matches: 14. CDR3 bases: TGTGCCAGTAGTACGGGGGTCTACCAGGGAGGGCATGAGCAGTTCTTC. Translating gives CASSTGVYQGGHEQFF.

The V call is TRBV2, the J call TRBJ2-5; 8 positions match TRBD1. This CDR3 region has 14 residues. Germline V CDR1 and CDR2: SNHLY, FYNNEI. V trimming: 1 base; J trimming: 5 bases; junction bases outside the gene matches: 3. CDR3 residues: CASSEDRGWETQYF. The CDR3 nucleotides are TGTGCCAGCAGTGAAGACAGGGGGTGGGAGACCCAGTACTTC. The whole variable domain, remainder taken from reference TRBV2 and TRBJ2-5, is EPEVTQTPSHQVTQMGQEVILRCVPISNHLYFYWYRQILGQKVEFLVSFYNNEISEKSEIFDDQFSVERPDGSNFTLKIRSTKLEDSAMYFCASSEDRGWETQYFGPGTRLLVL.

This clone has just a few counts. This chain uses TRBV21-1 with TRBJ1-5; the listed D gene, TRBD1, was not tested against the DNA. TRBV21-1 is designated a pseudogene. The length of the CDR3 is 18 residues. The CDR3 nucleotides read TGTGCCAGCAGCAGGGACCGGGACAGATATTATAGCAATCAGCCCCAGCATTTT. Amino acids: CASSRDRDRYYSNQPQHF.

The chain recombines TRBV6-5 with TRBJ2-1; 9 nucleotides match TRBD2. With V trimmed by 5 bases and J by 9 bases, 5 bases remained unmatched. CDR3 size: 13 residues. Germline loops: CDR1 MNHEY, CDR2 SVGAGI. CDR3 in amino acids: CASSRTSAPEQFF. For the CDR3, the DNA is TGTGCCAGCAGTCGGACTAGCGCCCCTGAGCAGTTCTTC.

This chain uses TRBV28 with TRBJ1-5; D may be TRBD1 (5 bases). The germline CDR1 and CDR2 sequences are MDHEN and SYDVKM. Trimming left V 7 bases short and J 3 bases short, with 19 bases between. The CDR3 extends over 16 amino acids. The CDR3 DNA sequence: TGTGCCAGCACCACGGTAGGCCAGGGCCTCAATCAGCCCCAGCATTTT. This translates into CASTTVGQGLNQPQHF.

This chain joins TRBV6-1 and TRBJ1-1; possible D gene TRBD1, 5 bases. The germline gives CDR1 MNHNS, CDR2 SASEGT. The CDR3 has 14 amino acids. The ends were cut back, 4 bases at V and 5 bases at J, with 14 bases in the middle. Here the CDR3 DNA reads TGTGCCAGCAGTGTTGGACAATCTCGGACTGAAGCTTTCTTT. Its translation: CASSVGQSRTEAFF.

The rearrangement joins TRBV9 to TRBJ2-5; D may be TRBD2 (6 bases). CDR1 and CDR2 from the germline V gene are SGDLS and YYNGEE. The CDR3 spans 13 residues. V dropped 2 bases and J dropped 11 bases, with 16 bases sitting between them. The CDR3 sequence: CASSVPGGGEQYF. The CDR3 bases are TGTGCCAGCAGCGTTCCTGGCGGCGGGGAGCAGTACTTC. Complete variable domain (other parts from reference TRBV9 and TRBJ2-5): DSGVTQTPKHLITATGQRVTLRCSPRSGDLSVYWYQQSLDQGLQFLIQYYNGEERAKGNILERFSAQQFPDLHSELNLSSLELGDSALYFCASSVPGGGEQYFGPGTRLLVL.

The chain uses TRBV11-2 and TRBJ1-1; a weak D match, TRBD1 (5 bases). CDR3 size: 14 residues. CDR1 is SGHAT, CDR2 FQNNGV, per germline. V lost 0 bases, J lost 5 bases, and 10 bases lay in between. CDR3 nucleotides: TGTGCCAGCAGCTTAGAGGGGGGGTTGACTGAAGCTTTCTTT. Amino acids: CASSLEGGLTEAFF.

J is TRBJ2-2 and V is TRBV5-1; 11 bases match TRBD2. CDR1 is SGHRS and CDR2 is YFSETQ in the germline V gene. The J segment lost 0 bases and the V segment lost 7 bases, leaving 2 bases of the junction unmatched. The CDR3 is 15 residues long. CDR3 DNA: TGCGCCAGCGGGACTAGCGGCACGAACACCGGGGAGCTGTTTTTT. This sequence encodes CASGTSGTNTGELFF.

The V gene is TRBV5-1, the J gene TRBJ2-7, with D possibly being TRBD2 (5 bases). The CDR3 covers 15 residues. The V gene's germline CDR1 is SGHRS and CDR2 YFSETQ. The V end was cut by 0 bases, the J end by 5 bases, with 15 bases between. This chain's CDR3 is CASSLVSGNLDEQYF. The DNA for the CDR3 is TGCGCCAGCAGCTTGGTGTCGGGAAACCTCGACGAGCAGTACTTC. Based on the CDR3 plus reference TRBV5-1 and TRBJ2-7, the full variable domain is KAGVTQTPRYLIKTRGQQVTLSCSPISGHRSVSWYQQTPGQGLQFLFEYFSETQRNKGNFPGRFSGRQFSNSRSEMNVSTLELGDSALYLCASSLVSGNLDEQYFGPGTRLTVT.

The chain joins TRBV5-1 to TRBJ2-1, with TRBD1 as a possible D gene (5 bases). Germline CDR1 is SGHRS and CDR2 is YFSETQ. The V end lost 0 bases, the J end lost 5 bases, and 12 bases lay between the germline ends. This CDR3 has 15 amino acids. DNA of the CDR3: TGCGCCAGCAGCTTGGGCTCAGGGTCCCACAATGAGCAGTTCTTC. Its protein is CASSLGSGSHNEQFF.

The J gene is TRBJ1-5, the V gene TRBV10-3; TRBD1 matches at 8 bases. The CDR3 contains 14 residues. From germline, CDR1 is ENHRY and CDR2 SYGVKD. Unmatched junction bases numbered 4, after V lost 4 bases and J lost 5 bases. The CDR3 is CAISGNRGDQPQHF. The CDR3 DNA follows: TGTGCCATCAGTGGAAACAGGGGGGATCAGCCCCAGCATTTT.

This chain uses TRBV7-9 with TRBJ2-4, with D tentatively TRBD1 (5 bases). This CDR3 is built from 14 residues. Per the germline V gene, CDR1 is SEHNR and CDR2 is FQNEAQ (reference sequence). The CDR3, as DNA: TGTGCAAGTAGGGGTCCACTCTCGTTGGACATTCAGTACTTC. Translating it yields CASRGPLSLDIQYF.